A selection of T cell receptor beta chains follows, all from one sample in a study of blood T cell repertoires in COVID-19. The data were produced by immunoSEQ multiplex PCR, yet TCRdb's version contains in-frame clones alone and is incomplete. The sample consists of about 250,000 clones, approximately 85% of them appearing once. The sample consisted of peripheral blood. The source is a man aged 45-65 years with active or convalescent COVID-19. Both conserved end residues are trimmed from each CDR3. D genes are given only for firm matches.

TRBJ2-5,.,TRBV25-1,ASSDLETQY
TRBJ2-3,TRBD2,TRBV6-5,ASGLVASGGPDTQY
TRBJ2-7,.,TRBV7-2,ASSLVEGYEQY
TRBJ2-1,.,TRBV21-1,ASSTGAEGGRINNEQF
TRBJ1-1,.,TRBV3-1/TRBV3-2,ASSRTGEAF
TRBJ2-3,TRBD2,TRBV25-1,ASSSGAGGSTDTQY
TRBJ2-7,TRBD2,TRBV9,ASSPIGWGGEQY
TRBJ2-7,TRBD1,TRBV2,ASSGRDRETYEQY
TRBJ1-1,.,TRBV3-1/TRBV3-2,ASSQGRMNTEAF
TRBJ1-1,.,TRBV5-1,ASSTRQANTEAF
TRBJ2-3,TRBD1,TRBV6-6,ASSYGSGGADTQY
TRBJ2-5,.,TRBV5-1,ASSLFAGPQETQY
TRBJ2-2,.,TRBV7-3,ASSLGREGELF
TRBJ1-1,.,TRBV7-9,ASSPQANTEAF
TRBJ2-1,.,TRBV3-1/TRBV3-2,ASSQGGGAGYNEQF
TRBJ1-1,TRBD1,TRBV6-6,ASSYDGTGPHAEAF
TRBJ2-3,TRBD1,TRBV10-2,ASSEDRGGTQY
TRBJ2-7,.,TRBV2,ASSPEALGHEQY
TRBJ2-7,.,TRBV5-1,ASSLQPDSYEQY
TRBJ2-5,.,TRBV10-3,AISDFGAGEETQY
TRBJ1-2,TRBD1,TRBV30,AWSRTDRVRLGYGYT
TRBJ2-3,.,TRBV27,ASSLPPTGDTQY
TRBJ2-1,.,TRBV6-5,ASSEKAEYEQF
TRBJ2-7,TRBD2,TRBV27,ASSRSGSSYEQY
TRBJ2-1,.,TRBV5-6,ASSSINNEQF
TRBJ2-2,.,TRBV9,ASSVAGSSRELF
TRBJ1-6,TRBD1,TRBV5-1,ASSGDSAYNSPLH
TRBJ2-5,TRBD2,TRBV7-8,ASSLAWRLAGGETQY
TRBJ2-7,TRBD1,TRBV5-1,ASSTGTGVEQY
TRBJ1-2,.,TRBV29-1,SVGGRSDYGYT
TRBJ1-1,TRBD1,TRBV7-9,ASSSENRGTEAF
TRBJ1-2,.,TRBV9,ASSAAGNGYT
TRBJ2-2,.,TRBV3-1/TRBV3-2,ASSPLAEAGELF
TRBJ2-1,TRBD2,TRBV2,ASSAPTSGSFYNEQF
TRBJ1-5,.,TRBV6-1,ASSEALGRSSNQPQH
TRBJ2-1,TRBD2,TRBV19,ASGGGHNEQF
TRBJ1-5,.,TRBV15,ATSRDQTEVQPQH
TRBJ2-5,TRBD1,TRBV15,ATSRVPTGDPQETQY
TRBJ2-4,TRBD2,TRBV9,ASSARLANIQY
TRBJ2-3,.,TRBV5-1,ASRERGFTDTQY
TRBJ1-2,TRBD1,TRBV19,ASSSLPGDRQWYGYT
TRBJ2-7,.,TRBV7-9,ASSPTRLEQY
TRBJ2-7,TRBD2,TRBV30,AWGLALEQY
TRBJ2-2,TRBD2,TRBV6-5,AGKSGRAVGELF
TRBJ2-1,TRBD2,TRBV7-6,ASSPIGLAGFAGEQF
TRBJ2-1,.,TRBV7-8,ASSSGGSIYNEQF
TRBJ1-2,.,TRBV30,AWSVGDSRFYGYT
TRBJ1-2,.,TRBV6-5,ASRDDRKFYGYT
TRBJ1-2,TRBD1,TRBV28,ASRGTGTPNYGYT
TRBJ2-3,.,TRBV18,ASSLLSGRTDTQY